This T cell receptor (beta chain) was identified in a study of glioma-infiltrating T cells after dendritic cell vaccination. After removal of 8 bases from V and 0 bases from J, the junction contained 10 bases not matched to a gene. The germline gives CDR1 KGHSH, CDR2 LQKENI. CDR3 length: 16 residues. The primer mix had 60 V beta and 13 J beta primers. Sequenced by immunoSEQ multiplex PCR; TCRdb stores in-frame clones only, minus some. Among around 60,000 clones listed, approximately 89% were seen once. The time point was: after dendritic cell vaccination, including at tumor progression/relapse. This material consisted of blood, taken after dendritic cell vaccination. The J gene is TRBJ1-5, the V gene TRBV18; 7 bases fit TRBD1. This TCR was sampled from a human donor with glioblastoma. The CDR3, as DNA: TGTGCCAGCCGTGACAGGGCCGGTTATAGCAATCAGCCCCAGCATTTT. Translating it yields CASRDRAGYSNQPQHF.